The present T cell receptor (beta chain) was sequenced within a study of blood T cell repertoires in COVID-19. The wider study: In each case, the material was cDNA or gDNA derived from T cells, B-cell-depleted T cells, or PBMCs.

In the original workflow: Scientists estimated how many nucleated cells there were by amplifying reference gene primers. Method: immunoSEQ multiplex PCR; TCRdb's copy keeps in-frame clones and lacks some. V and J calls and clone size are given by that table; D and trimming were obtained from the DNA. The sample records fewer than 100,000 clones, about nine tenths being singletons. From germline, CDR1 is SNHLY and CDR2 FYNNEI. V lost 4 bases to trimming and J lost 5 bases, with 4 bases between them. The CDR3 runs to 11 residues. The J gene is TRBJ2-3, the V gene TRBV2; D unresolved. This sequence originates from a woman aged 80 or over with acute or convalescent COVID-19. The sequenced sample consisted of peripheral blood. The CDR3 coding sequence is TGTGCCAGCAGTGTTAAAGATACGCAGTATTTT. Translation: CASSVKDTQYF.